The source of this T cell receptor beta chain is a study of Ad26.COV2.S vaccination and SARS-CoV-2 variants. Overall study: Once or twice, 56 days apart, Ad26.COV2.S was delivered intramuscularly. Study findings and constraints: People who got the vaccine had more spike-specific TCR breadth than people who got placebo.

Treatment reported: approximately 18 received Ad26.COV2.S at low or high dose, single or two shots; about five received placebo; per-sample allocation not given. Specimen acquisition occurred on day 63 following the initial vaccine or placebo injection. In the case of this clone: The antigen is not known.

From germline, CDR1 is SGHDN and CDR2 FVKESK. V gave up 4 bases and J gave up 4 bases, with 10 bases separating them. CDR3 length equals 13 residues. Measured with immunoSEQ multiplex PCR; TCRdb has only the in-frame clones, and not every one. The sample includes 350,000 to 500,000 clones, approximately 89% of them seen just once. The chain employs TRBV14 and TRBJ1-2, with D possibly matching TRBD1 (5 bases). Sequencing was performed on peripheral blood, taken in a trial of Ad26.COV2.S vaccine versus placebo. This sequence was found in a person aged 18-60 years who received the Ad26.COV2.S COVID-19 vaccine or a placebo. The CDR3 sequence: CASSRTGAYGYTF. The CDR3 DNA reads as TGTGCCAGCAGCCGCACAGGAGCCTATGGCTACACCTTC. The whole variable domain, filled in from reference TRBV14 and TRBJ1-2, reads EAGVTQFPSHSVIEKGQTVTLRCDPISGHDNLYWYRRVMGKEIKFLLHFVKESKQDESGMPNNRFLAERTGGTYSTLKVQPAELEDSGVYFCASSRTGAYGYTFGSGTRLTVV.